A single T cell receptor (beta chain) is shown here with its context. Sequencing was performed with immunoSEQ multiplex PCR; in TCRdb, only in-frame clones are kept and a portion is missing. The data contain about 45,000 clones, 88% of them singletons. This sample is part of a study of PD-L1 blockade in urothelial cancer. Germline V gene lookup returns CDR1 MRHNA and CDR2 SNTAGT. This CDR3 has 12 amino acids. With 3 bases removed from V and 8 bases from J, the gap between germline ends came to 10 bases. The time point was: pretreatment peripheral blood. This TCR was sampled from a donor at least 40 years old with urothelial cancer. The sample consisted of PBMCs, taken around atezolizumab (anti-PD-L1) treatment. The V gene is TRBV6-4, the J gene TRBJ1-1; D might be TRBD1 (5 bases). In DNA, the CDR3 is TGTGCCAGCAGTGATAGCGGGGGAGAAGCTTTCTTT. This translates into CASSDSGGEAFF.